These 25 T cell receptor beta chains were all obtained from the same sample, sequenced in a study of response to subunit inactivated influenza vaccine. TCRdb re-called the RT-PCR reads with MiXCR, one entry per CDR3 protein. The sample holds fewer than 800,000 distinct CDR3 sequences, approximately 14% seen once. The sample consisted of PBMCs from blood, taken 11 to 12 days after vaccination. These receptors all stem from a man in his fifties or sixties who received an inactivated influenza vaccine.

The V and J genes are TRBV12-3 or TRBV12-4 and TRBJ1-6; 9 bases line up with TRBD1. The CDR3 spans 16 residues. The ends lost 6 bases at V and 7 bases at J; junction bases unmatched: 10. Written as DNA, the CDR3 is TGTGCCAGCAGCCTCCGGACAGGGGATAGAAATTCACCCCTCCACTTT. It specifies CASSLRTGDRNSPLHF.

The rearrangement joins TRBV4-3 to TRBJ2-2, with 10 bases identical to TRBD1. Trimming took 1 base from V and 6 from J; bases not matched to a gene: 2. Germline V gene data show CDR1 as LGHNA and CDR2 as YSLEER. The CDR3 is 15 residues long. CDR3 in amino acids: CASSQGDRGAGELFF. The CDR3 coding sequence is TGCGCCAGCAGCCAAGGGGACAGGGGCGCCGGGGAGCTGTTTTTT.

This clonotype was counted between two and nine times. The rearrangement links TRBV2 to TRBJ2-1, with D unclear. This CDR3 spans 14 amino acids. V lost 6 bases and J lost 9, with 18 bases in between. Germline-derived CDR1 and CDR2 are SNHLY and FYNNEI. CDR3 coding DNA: TGTGCCAGCAGGTCCGAAGGTCGATGGAGTGAGCAGTTCTTC. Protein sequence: CASRSEGRWSEQFF.

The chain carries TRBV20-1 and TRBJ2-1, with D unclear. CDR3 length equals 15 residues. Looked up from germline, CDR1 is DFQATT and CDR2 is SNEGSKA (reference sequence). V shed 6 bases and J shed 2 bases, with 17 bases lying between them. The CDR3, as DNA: TGCAGTGCAGTCCCCCCCCTTGGGACCTACAATGAGCAGTTCTTC. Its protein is CSAVPPLGTYNEQFF.

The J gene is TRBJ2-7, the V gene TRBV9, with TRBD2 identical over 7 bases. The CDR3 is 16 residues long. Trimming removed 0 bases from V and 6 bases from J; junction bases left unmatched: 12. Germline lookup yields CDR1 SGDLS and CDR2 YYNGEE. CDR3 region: CASSVGPGGDFAEQYF. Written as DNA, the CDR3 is TGTGCCAGCAGCGTAGGCCCGGGGGGTGATTTCGCCGAGCAGTACTTC.

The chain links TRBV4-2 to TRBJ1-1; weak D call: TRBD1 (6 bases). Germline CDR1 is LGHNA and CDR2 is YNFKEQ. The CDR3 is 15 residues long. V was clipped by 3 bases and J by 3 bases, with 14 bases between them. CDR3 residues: CASSHGTGADTEAFF. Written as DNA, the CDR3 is TGTGCCAGCAGCCATGGCACGGGGGCAGACACTGAAGCTTTCTTT.

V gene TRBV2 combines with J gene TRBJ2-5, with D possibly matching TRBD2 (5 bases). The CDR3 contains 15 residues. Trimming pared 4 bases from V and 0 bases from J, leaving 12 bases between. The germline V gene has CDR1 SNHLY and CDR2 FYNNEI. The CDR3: CASSGADSNQETQYF. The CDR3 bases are TGTGCCAGCAGTGGGGCGGACTCCAACCAAGAGACCCAGTACTTC. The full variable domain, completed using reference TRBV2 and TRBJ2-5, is EPEVTQTPSHQVTQMGQEVILRCVPISNHLYFYWYRQILGQKVEFLVSFYNNEISEKSEIFDDQFSVERPDGSNFTLKIRSTKLEDSAMYFCASSGADSNQETQYFGPGTRLLVL.

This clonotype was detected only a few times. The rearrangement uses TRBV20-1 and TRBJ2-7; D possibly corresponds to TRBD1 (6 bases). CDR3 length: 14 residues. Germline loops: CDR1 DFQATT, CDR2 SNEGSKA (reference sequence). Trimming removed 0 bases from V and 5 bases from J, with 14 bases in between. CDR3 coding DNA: TGCAGTGCTAGAGATACAGGGAATTTGAACGAGCAGTACTTC. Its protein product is CSARDTGNLNEQYF.

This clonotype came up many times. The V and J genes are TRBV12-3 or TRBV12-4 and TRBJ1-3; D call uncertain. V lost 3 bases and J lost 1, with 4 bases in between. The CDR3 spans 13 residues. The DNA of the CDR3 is TGTGCCAGCAGTTTTAGGTCTGGAAACACCATATATTTT. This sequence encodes CASSFRSGNTIYF.

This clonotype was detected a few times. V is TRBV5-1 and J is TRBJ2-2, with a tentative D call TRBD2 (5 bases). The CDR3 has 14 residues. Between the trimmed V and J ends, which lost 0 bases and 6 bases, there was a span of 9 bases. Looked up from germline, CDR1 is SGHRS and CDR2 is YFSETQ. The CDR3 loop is CASSLAGKPGELFF. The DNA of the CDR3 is TGCGCCAGCAGCTTGGCCGGGAAGCCCGGGGAGCTGTTTTTT.

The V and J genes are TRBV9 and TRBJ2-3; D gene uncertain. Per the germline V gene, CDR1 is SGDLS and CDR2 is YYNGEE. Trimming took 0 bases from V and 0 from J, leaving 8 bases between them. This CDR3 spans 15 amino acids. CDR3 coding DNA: TGTGCCAGCAGCGTAGGAGTGGAGAGCACAGATACGCAGTATTTT. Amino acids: CASSVGVESTDTQYF.

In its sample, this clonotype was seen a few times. CDR3 nucleotides: TGCAGTGCTAGGAAAGGTACCCGAGGCTACGAGCAGTACTTC. Its protein product is CSARKGTRGYEQYF. The chain is built from TRBV20-1 and TRBJ2-7; D is ambiguous. Trimming cost V 3 bases and J 3 bases, with 15 bases left between them. The germline V gene has CDR1 DFQATT and CDR2 SNEGSKA (reference sequence). This CDR3 is 14 amino acids long.

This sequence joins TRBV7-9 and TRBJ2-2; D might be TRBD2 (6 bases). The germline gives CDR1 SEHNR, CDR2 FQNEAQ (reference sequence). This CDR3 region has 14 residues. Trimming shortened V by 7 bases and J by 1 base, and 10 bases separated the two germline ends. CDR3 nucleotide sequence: TGTGCCAGCAACGGGGGAGGGAACACCGGGGAGCTGTTTTTT. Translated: CASNGGGNTGELFF.

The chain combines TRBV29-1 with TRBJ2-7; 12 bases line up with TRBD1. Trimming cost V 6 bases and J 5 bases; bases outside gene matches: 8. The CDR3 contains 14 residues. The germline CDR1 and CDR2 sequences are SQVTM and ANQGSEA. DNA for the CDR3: TGCAGCGTGTCGTTCGGGACAGGGGGCAACGAGCAGTACTTC. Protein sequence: CSVSFGTGGNEQYF.

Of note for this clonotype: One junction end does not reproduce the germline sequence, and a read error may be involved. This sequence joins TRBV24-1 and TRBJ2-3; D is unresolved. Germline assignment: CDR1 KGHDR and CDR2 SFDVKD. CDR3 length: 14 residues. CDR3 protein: CATSDLGATDTQSF. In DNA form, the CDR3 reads TGTGCCACCAGTGATTTAGGAGCAACAGATACGCAGTCTTTT.

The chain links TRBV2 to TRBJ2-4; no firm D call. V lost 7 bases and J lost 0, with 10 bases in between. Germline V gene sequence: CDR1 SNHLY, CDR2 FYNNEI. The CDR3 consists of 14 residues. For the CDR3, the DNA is TGTGCCAGCATGGACGGTTTAGCCAAAAACATTCAGTACTTC. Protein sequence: CASMDGLAKNIQYF.

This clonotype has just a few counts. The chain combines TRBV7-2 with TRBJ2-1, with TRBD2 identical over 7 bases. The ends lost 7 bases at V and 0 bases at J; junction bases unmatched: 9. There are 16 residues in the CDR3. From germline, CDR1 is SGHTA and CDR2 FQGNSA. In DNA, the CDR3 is TGTGCCAGCAATTCGTGGCGGGGGAGCTCCTACAATGAGCAGTTCTTC. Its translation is CASNSWRGSSYNEQFF.

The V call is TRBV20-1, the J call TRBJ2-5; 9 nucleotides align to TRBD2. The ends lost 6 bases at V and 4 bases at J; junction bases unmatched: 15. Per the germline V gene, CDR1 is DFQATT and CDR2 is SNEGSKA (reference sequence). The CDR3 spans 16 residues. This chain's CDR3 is CSAYRAASGIGETQYF. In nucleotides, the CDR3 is TGCAGTGCCTACAGGGCGGCTAGCGGGATAGGAGAGACCCAGTACTTC.

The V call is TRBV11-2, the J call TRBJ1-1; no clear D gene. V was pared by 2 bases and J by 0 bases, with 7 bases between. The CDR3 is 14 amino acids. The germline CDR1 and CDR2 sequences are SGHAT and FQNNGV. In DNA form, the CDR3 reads TGTGCCAGCAGCTTATCGGAGGTGAACACTGAAGCTTTCTTT. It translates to CASSLSEVNTEAFF.

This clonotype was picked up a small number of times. In nucleotides, the CDR3 is TGTGCCAGCAGCTTAGCCCATGGGGAGCTGTTTTTT. It encodes CASSLAHGELFF. The J gene is TRBJ2-2, the V gene TRBV7-8; the D is unclear. With 0 bases removed from V and 8 bases from J, the gap between germline ends came to 4 bases. Germline CDR1 is SGHVS and CDR2 is FQNEAQ. CDR3 size: 12 residues.

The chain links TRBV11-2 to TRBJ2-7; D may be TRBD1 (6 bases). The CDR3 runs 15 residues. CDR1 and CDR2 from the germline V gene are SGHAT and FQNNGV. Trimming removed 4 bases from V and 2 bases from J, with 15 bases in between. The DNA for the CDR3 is TGTGCCAGCAGCTCCATGGACAGTCTTCCCTACGAGCAGTACTTC. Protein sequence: CASSSMDSLPYEQYF.

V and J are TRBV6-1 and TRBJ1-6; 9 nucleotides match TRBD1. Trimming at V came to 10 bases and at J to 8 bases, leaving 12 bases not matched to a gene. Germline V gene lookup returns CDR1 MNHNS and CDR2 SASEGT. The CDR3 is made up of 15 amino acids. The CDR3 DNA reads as TGTGCCACGGGACAGGGACCCCGATGGGATTCACCCCTCCACTTT. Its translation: CATGQGPRWDSPLHF.

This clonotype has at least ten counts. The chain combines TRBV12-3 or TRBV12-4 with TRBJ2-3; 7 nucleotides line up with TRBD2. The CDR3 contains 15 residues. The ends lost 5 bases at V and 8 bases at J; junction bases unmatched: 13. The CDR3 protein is CASSAGDGNMVTQYF. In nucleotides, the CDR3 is TGTGCCAGCAGTGCGGGGGACGGAAACATGGTTACGCAGTATTTT.

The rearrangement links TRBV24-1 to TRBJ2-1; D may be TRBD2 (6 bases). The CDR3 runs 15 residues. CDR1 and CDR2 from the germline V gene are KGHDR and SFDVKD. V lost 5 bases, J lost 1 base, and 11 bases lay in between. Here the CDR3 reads CATSALATSYNEQFF. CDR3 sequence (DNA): TGTGCCACCAGTGCCCTAGCGACTTCCTACAATGAGCAGTTCTTC.

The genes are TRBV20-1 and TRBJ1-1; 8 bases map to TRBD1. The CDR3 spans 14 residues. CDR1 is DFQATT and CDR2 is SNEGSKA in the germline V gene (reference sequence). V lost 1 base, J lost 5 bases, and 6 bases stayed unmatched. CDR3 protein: CSARVETGATEAFF. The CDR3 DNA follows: TGCAGTGCTAGAGTAGAGACAGGGGCAACTGAAGCTTTCTTT.